Reported below is one TCR beta chain. Its antigen is undetermined. For sequencing, patients were chosen who had shown expansion of CD8+CD57+ cells by flow cytometry. The entry originates in a study of CD8+CD57+ T cells in acquired aplastic anemia. Study outcomes and limitations: The study found no significant CD8+ Simpson's diversity difference between patients and controls.

Investigators profiled TCR beta VDJ and CDR3 from genomic DNA template. TCRdb re-analysed the reads in MiXCR, keeping a single row per CDR3 protein. The sample yields about 98,000 distinct CDR3 sequences, around 62% seen once. The V gene's germline CDR1 is SQVTM and CDR2 ANQGSEA. V shed 8 bases, J shed 5 bases, and the junction held 17 bases outside the gene matches. The CDR3 runs 15 residues. Sequenced input: sorted CD4+, CD8+, or CD8+CD57+ T cells (not recorded which) from PBMCs. The origin of this receptor is a human donor with aplastic anemia. The V call is TRBV29-1, the J call TRBJ1-1; 7 bases match TRBD1. Here the CDR3 reads CSSILPTGMFTEAFF. CDR3 bases: TGCAGCTCTATACTCCCGACAGGGATGTTTACTGAAGCTTTCTTT.